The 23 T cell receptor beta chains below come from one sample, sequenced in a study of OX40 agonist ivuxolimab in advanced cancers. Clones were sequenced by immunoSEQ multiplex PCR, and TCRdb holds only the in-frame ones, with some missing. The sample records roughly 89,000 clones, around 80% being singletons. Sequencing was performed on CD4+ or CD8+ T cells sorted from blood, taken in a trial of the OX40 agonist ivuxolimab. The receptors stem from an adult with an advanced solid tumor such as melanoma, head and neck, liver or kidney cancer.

The CDR3 DNA reads TGTGCCAGTAGTACGAAAACTAGCGGGGGCTACAATGAGCAGTTCTTC. This encodes CASSTKTSGGYNEQFF. The J gene is TRBJ2-1, the V gene TRBV19; 11 positions match TRBD2. This CDR3 region has 16 residues. The V gene's germline CDR1 is LNHDA and CDR2 SQIVND (reference sequence). The J segment lost 3 bases and the V segment lost 4 bases, leaving 5 bases of the junction unmatched.

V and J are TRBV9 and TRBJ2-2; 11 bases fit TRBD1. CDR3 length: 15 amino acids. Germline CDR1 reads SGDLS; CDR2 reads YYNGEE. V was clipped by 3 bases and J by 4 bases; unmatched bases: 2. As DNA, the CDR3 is TGTGCCAGCAGCGCGGGGACAGGGGGCACCGGGGAGCTGTTTTTT. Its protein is CASSAGTGGTGELFF. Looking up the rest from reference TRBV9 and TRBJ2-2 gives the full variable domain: DSGVTQTPKHLITATGQRVTLRCSPRSGDLSVYWYQQSLDQGLQFLIQYYNGEERAKGNILERFSAQQFPDLHSELNLSSLELGDSALYFCASSAGTGGTGELFFGEGSRLTVL.

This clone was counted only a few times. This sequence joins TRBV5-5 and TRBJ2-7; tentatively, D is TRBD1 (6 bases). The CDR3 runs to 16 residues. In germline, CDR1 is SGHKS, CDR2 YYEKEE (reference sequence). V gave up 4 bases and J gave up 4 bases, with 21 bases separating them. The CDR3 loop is CASSLRVSGVHYEQYF. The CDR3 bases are TGTGCCAGCAGCCTTCGGGTGTCAGGGGTCCATTACGAGCAGTACTTC.

Here the CDR3 reads CASRTYRDTEAFF. CDR3 coding DNA: TGTGCCAGCAGGACGTACAGGGACACTGAAGCTTTCTTT. The chain joins TRBV6-6 to TRBJ1-1; D might be TRBD1 (6 bases). This CDR3 is 13 amino acids long. Germline V CDR1 and CDR2: MNHNY, SVGAGI (reference sequence). V lost 6 bases, J lost 3 bases, and 11 bases lay in between.

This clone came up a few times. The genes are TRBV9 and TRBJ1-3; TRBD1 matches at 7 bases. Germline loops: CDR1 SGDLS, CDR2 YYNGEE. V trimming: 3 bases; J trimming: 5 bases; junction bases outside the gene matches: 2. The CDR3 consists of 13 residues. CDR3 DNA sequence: TGTGCCAGCAGCGGACAGGGAAGAAACACCATATATTTT. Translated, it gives CASSGQGRNTIYF. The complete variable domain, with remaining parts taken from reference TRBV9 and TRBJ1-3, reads DSGVTQTPKHLITATGQRVTLRCSPRSGDLSVYWYQQSLDQGLQFLIQYYNGEERAKGNILERFSAQQFPDLHSELNLSSLELGDSALYFCASSGQGRNTIYFGEGSWLTVV.

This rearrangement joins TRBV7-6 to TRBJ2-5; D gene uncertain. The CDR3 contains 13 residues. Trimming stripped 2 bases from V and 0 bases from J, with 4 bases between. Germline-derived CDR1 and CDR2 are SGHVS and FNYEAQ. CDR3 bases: TGTGCCAGCAGCTTAATGGACCAAGAGACCCAGTACTTC. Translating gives CASSLMDQETQYF.

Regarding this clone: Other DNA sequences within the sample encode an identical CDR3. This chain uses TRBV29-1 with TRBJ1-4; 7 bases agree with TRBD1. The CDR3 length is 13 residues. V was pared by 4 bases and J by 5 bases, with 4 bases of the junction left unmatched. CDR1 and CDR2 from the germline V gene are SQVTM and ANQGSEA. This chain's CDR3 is CSVGTGGNEKLFF. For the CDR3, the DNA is TGCAGCGTTGGGACAGGAGGAAATGAAAAACTGTTTTTT.

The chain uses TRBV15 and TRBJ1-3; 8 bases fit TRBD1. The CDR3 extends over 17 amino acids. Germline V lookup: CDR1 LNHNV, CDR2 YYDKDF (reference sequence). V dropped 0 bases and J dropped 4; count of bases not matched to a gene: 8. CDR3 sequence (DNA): TGTGCCACCAGCAGAGATTCGGGGACAGGAGTAGGAAACACCATATATTTT. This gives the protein CATSRDSGTGVGNTIYF. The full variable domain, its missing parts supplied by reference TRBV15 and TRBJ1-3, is DAMVIQNPRYQVTQFGKPVTLSCSQTLNHNVMYWYQQKSSQAPKLLFHYYDKDFNNEADTPDNFQSRRPNTSFCFLDIRSPGLGDTAMYLCATSRDSGTGVGNTIYFGEGSWLTVV.

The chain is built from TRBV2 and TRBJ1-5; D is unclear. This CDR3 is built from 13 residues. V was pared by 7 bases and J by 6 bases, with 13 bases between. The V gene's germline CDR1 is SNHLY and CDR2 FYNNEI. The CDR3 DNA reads TGTGCCAGCAATTTGGACTATCCTCAGCCCCAGCATTTT. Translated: CASNLDYPQPQHF.

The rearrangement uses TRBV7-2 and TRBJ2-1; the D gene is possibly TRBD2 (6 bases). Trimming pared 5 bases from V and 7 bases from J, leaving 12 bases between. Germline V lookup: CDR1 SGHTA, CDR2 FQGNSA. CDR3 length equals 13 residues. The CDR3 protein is CASSPWGVNEQFF. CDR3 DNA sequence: TGTGCCAGCAGCCCGTGGGGGGTGAATGAGCAGTTCTTC.

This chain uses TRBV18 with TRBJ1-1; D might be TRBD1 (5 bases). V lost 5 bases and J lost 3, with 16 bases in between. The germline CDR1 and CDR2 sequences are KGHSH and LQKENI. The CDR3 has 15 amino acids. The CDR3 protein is CASSSRAGRDTEAFF. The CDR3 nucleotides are TGTGCCAGCTCATCCCGCGCAGGGCGGGACACTGAAGCTTTCTTT.

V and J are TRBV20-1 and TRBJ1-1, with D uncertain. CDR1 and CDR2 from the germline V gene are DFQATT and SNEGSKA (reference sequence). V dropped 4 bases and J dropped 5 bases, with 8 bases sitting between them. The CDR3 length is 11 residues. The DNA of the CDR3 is TGCAGTGCTAACCGGGAGACTGAAGCTTTCTTT. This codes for CSANRETEAFF.

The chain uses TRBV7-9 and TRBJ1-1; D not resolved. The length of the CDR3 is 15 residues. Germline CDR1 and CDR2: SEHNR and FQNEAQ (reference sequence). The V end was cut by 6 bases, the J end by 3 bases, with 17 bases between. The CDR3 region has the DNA TGTGCCAGCAGTCCCAAGGGCCCTGGGGACACTGAAGCTTTCTTT. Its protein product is CASSPKGPGDTEAFF.

DNA for the CDR3: TGTGCCAGCAGTCCCTTGCGGGGTCGCGACCAGCCCCAGCATTTT. It encodes CASSPLRGRDQPQHF. The chain carries TRBV28 and TRBJ1-5; D gene uncertain. Germline CDR1 and CDR2: MDHEN and SYDVKM. The V end lost 5 bases, the J end lost 7 bases, and 18 bases lay between the germline ends. CDR3 length equals 15 residues. The full variable domain, rest sourced from reference TRBV28 and TRBJ1-5, is DVKVTQSSRYLVKRTGEKVFLECVQDMDHENMFWYRQDPGLGLRLIYFSYDVKMKEKGDIPEGYSVSREKKERFSLILESASTNQTSMYLCASSPLRGRDQPQHFGDGTRLSIL.

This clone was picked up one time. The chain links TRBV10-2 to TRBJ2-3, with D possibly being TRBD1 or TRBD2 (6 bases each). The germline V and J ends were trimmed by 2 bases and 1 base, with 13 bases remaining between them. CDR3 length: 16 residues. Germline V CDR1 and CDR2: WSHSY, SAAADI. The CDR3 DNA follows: TGCGCCAGCAGTGAGGGGGGGCAAGCTGGCACAGATACGCAGTATTTT. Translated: CASSEGGQAGTDTQYF.

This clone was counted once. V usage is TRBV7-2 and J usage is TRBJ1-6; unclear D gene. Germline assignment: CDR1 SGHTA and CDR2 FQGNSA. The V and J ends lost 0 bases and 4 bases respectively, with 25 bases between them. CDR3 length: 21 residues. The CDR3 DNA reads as TGTGCCAGCAGCTTAGCTCGGCGAGAGCGACCGATAAATTTATATAATTCACCCCTCCACTTT. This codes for CASSLARRERPINLYNSPLHF.

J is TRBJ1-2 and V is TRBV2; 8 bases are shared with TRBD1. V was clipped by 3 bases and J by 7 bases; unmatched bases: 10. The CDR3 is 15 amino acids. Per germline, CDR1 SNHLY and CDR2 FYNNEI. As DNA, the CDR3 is TGTGCCAGCAGTGAGGGAAGGGGACAGGCGGGTGGCTACACCTTC. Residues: CASSEGRGQAGGYTF. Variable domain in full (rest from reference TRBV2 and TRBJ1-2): EPEVTQTPSHQVTQMGQEVILRCVPISNHLYFYWYRQILGQKVEFLVSFYNNEISEKSEIFDDQFSVERPDGSNFTLKIRSTKLEDSAMYFCASSEGRGQAGGYTFGSGTRLTVV.

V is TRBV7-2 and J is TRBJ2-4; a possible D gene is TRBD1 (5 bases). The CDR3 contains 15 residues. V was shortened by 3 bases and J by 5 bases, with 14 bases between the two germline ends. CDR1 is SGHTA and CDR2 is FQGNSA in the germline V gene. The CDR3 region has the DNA TGTGCCAGCAGCTTCGGCAGGGTGGCAGAAAACATTCAGTACTTC. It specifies CASSFGRVAENIQYF.

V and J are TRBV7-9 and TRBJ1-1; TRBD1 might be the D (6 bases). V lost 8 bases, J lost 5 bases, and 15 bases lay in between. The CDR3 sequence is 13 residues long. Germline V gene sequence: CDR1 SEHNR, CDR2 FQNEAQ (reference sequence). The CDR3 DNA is TGTGCCAGCGGAAGGGGGAGGGGGACTGAAGCTTTCTTT. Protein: CASGRGRGTEAFF.

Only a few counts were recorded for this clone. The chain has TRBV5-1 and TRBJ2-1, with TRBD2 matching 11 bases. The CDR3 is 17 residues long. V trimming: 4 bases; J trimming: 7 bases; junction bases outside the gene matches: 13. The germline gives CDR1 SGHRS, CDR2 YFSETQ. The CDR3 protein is CASSHSGGTSGGNEQFF. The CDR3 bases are TGCGCCAGCAGCCATTCTGGCGGGACTAGCGGTGGTAATGAGCAGTTCTTC. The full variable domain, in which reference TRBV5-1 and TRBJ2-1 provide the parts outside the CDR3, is KAGVTQTPRYLIKTRGQQVTLSCSPISGHRSVSWYQQTPGQGLQFLFEYFSETQRNKGNFPGRFSGRQFSNSRSEMNVSTLELGDSALYLCASSHSGGTSGGNEQFFGPGTRLTVL.

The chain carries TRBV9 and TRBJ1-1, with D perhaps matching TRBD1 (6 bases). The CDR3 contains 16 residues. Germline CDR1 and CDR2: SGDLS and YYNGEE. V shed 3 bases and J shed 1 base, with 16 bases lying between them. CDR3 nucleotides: TGTGCCAGCAGCGCCCCTTCCGGGGGGCCGAACACTGAAGCTTTCTTT. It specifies CASSAPSGGPNTEAFF. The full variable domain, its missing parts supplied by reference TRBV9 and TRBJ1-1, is DSGVTQTPKHLITATGQRVTLRCSPRSGDLSVYWYQQSLDQGLQFLIQYYNGEERAKGNILERFSAQQFPDLHSELNLSSLELGDSALYFCASSAPSGGPNTEAFFGQGTRLTVV.

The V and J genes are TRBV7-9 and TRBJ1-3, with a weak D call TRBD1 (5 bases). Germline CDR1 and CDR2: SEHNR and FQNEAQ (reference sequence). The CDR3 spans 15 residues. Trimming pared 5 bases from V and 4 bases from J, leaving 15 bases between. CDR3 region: CASSLQAGPGNTIYF. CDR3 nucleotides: TGTGCCAGCAGCCTGCAAGCGGGGCCGGGAAACACCATATATTTT.

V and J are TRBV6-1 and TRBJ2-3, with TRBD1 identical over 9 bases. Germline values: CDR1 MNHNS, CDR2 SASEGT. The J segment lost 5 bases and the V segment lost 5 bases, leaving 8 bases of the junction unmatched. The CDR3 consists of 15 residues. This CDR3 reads CASSTGDREIDTQYF. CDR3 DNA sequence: TGTGCCAGCAGTACTGGGGACAGGGAGATAGATACGCAGTATTTT.